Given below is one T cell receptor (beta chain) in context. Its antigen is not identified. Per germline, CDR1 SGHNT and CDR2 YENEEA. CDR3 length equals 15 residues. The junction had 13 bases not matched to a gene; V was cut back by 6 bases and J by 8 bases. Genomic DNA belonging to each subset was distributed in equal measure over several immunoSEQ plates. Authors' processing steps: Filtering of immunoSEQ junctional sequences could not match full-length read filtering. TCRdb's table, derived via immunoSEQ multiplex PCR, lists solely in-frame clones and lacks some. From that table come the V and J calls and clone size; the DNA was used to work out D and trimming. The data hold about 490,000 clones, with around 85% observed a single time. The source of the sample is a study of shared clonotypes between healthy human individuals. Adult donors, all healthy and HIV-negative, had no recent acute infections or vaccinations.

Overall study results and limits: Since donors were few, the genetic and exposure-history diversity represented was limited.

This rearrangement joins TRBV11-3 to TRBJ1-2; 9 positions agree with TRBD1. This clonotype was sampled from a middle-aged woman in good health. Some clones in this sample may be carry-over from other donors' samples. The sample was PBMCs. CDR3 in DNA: TGTGCCAGCAGAAACGGGACAGGGCAAAGGGCGGGCTACACCTTC. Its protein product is CASRNGTGQRAGYTF.